One sample yielded the 20 T cell receptor beta chains listed below, sequenced in a study of blood T cell repertoires in COVID-19. TCRdb's table, derived via immunoSEQ multiplex PCR, lists solely in-frame clones and lacks some. The repertoire has 210,000 or so clones, around 80% of them found once; the top ten carry 4.5% to 5.5%. Sequenced material: peripheral blood. These receptor sequences come from a human donor in a cohort sampled during active COVID-19.

This chain joins TRBV30 and TRBJ2-3; 7 bases are a match to TRBD1. The CDR3 has 13 amino acids. V shed 5 bases, J shed 4 bases, and the junction held 6 bases outside the gene matches. The V gene's germline CDR1 is GTSNPN and CDR2 SVGIG (reference sequence). The CDR3 bases are TGTGCCTGGGATCGAGGGGGCGCAGATACGCAGTATTTT. It codes for CAWDRGGADTQYF.

In this sample, this clone turned up once. The J gene is TRBJ1-1, the V gene TRBV21-1; the table gives TRBD1 as D, unverified against the DNA. TRBV21-1 is labeled a pseudogene. CDR3 length: 14 amino acids. The CDR3: CANTRDRADTEAFF. In nucleotides, the CDR3 is TGTGCCAATACACGGGACAGGGCGGACACTGAAGCTTTCTTT.

The chain joins TRBV11-2 to TRBJ2-7, with a tentative D call TRBD1 (6 bases). This CDR3 is built from 14 residues. Germline assignment: CDR1 SGHAT and CDR2 FQNNGV. Between the trimmed V and J ends, which lost 0 bases and 4 bases, there was a span of 10 bases. The CDR3 sequence is CASSLDLGGYEQYF. DNA for the CDR3: TGTGCCAGCAGCTTAGATCTAGGGGGATACGAGCAGTACTTC.

The chain joins TRBV18 to TRBJ1-2; 8 positions match TRBD1. The germline V gene has CDR1 KGHSH and CDR2 LQKENI. Trimming at V came to 3 bases and at J to 4 bases, leaving 7 bases not matched to a gene. CDR3 length equals 15 residues. This CDR3 is CASSPRTGLFYGYTF. Here the CDR3 DNA reads TGTGCCAGCTCACCGCGGACAGGGCTATTCTATGGCTACACCTTC.

The chain employs TRBV10-3 and TRBJ1-1, with D possibly matching TRBD1 (6 bases). V lost 7 bases and J lost 2, with 11 bases in between. Germline V gene data show CDR1 as ENHRY and CDR2 as SYGVKD. There are 13 residues in the CDR3. The CDR3 coding sequence is TGTGCCATCACAGGACAGTCTAACACTGAAGCTTTCTTT. Amino acid sequence: CAITGQSNTEAFF.

The chain carries TRBV30 and TRBJ2-2; D possibly corresponds to TRBD1 (6 bases). This CDR3 spans 15 amino acids. Germline V gene sequence: CDR1 GTSNPN, CDR2 SVGIG (reference sequence). Trimming took 4 bases from V and 0 from J, leaving 12 bases between them. In DNA, the CDR3 is TGTGCCTGGAAAAAACAGGGCTCGAACACCGGGGAGCTGTTTTTT. Translating it yields CAWKKQGSNTGELFF.

The V and J genes are TRBV3-1 (or the pseudogene TRBV3-2) and TRBJ2-1, with TRBD2 matching over 11 bases. The germline V gene encodes CDR1 LGHDT and CDR2 YNNKEL (reference sequence). The CDR3 spans 17 residues. J was trimmed by 7 bases and V by 4 bases; bases with no gene match: 12. The CDR3 nucleotides are TGTGCCAGCAGCCCCGCCCGCTTAGCGGGAGGGCCGAATGAGCAGTTCTTC. Its translation: CASSPARLAGGPNEQFF.

This clone appeared a few times. The V call is TRBV7-2, the J call TRBJ1-4, with TRBD1 matching over 8 bases. This CDR3 is 15 amino acids long. The ends lost 5 bases at V and 4 bases at J; junction bases unmatched: 6. CDR1 is SGHTA and CDR2 is FQGNSA in the germline V gene. CDR3 loop: CASSTLTGVNEKLFF. The CDR3 DNA reads as TGTGCCAGCAGCACTTTGACAGGGGTTAATGAAAAACTGTTTTTT.

V gene TRBV5-1 combines with J gene TRBJ1-5; unclear D gene. Looked up from germline, CDR1 is SGHRS and CDR2 is YFSETQ. V was clipped by 4 bases and J by 0 bases, with 14 bases between them. There are 16 residues in the CDR3. The CDR3 coding sequence is TGCGCCAGCAGCCCCGGAGAGGGCTATAGCAATCAGCCCCAGCATTTT. Residues: CASSPGEGYSNQPQHF.

The chain carries TRBV28 and TRBJ1-1; D perhaps matches TRBD1 (5 bases). Trimming shortened V by 7 bases and J by 4 bases, and 10 bases separated the two germline ends. The CDR3 is 12 residues long. The germline gives CDR1 MDHEN, CDR2 SYDVKM. CDR3 nucleotide sequence: TGTGCCAGCACCCCCGGGGGCACTGAAGCTTTCTTT. Translating it yields CASTPGGTEAFF.

The chain couples TRBV28 to TRBJ2-7, with TRBD1 matching 9 bases. Per germline, CDR1 MDHEN and CDR2 SYDVKM. J lost 3 bases, V lost 5 bases, and 5 bases had no gene match. CDR3 length equals 14 residues. The CDR3 DNA reads as TGTGCCAGCAGTAAACCGGGACAGGGCTACGAGCAGTACTTC. Its translation: CASSKPGQGYEQYF.

The V and J genes are TRBV10-3 and TRBJ1-2; no clear D gene. The V end was cut by 3 bases, the J end by 4 bases, with 6 bases between. The CDR3 consists of 12 residues. Germline V gene sequence: CDR1 ENHRY, CDR2 SYGVKD. CDR3 nucleotide sequence: TGTGCCATCAGTGATTACAGCTATGGCTACACCTTC. Amino acid sequence: CAISDYSYGYTF.

Turning to this clone: Other DNA sequences in the same sample also yield this CDR3. The chain links TRBV6-5 to TRBJ2-7; D perhaps matches TRBD1 (5 bases). The V end was cut by 0 bases, the J end by 2 bases, with 8 bases between. The length of the CDR3 is 14 residues. Germline V gene lookup returns CDR1 MNHEY and CDR2 SVGAGI. CDR3 in amino acids: CASSYSRRAYEQYF. As DNA, the CDR3 is TGTGCCAGCAGTTACTCCCGCAGGGCCTACGAGCAGTACTTC.

The V and J genes are TRBV3-1 (or the pseudogene TRBV3-2) and TRBJ2-1; 9 positions agree with TRBD2. The CDR3 runs 15 residues. The V and J ends lost 2 bases and 8 bases, in that order; junction bases with no gene match: 7. The germline V gene encodes CDR1 LGHDT and CDR2 YNNKEL (reference sequence). Written as DNA, the CDR3 is TGTGCCAGCAGCCAAAAAGCGGGAGGATCCCATGAGCAGTTCTTC. Translated, it gives CASSQKAGGSHEQFF.

The rearrangement links TRBV4-3 to TRBJ1-2, with D unclear. V was clipped by 0 bases and J by 1 base, with 9 bases between them. CDR1 LGHNA and CDR2 YSLEER come from the germline V gene. CDR3 length equals 15 residues. This CDR3 reads CASSQDYGDNYGYTF. In DNA, the CDR3 is TGCGCCAGCAGCCAAGATTATGGAGATAACTATGGCTACACCTTC.

The chain combines TRBV2 with TRBJ1-4; the match to TRBD1 covers 9 bases. The CDR3 totals 14 residues. Unmatched junction bases numbered 4, after V lost 5 bases and J lost 6 bases. CDR1 SNHLY and CDR2 FYNNEI come from the germline V gene. CDR3 bases: TGTGCCAGCAGTCAGACAGGGGGTTATGAAAAACTGTTTTTT. Residues: CASSQTGGYEKLFF.

V is TRBV19 and J is TRBJ1-2; D is possibly TRBD1 (6 bases). The V end was cut by 2 bases, the J end by 6 bases, with 16 bases between. Germline V gives CDR1 LNHDA, CDR2 SQIVND (reference sequence). There are 15 residues in the CDR3. The chain's CDR3 is CASSIPTRRGDGYTF. CDR3 sequence (DNA): TGTGCCAGTAGTATACCCACCCGCAGGGGAGATGGCTACACCTTC.

This clone was counted a single time. The CDR3 here is CASSAQRDNYSPLHF. The CDR3 DNA follows: TGTGCCAGCAGCGCCCAGCGGGACAACTATTCACCCCTCCACTTT. The chain has TRBV9 and TRBJ1-6; weak D call: TRBD1 (6 bases). The germline V and J ends were trimmed by 3 bases and 8 bases, with 15 bases remaining between them. The CDR3 totals 15 residues. CDR1 is SGDLS, CDR2 YYNGEE, per germline.

The V gene is TRBV28, the J gene TRBJ2-7, with D maybe TRBD1 (6 bases). The CDR3 runs 13 residues. CDR1 and CDR2 (germline): MDHEN, SYDVKM. V lost 3 bases and J 3 bases, leaving 9 bases between the germline ends. CDR3 amino acids: CASSFRDNYEQYF. The CDR3 coding sequence is TGTGCCAGCAGTTTCCGGGACAACTACGAGCAGTACTTC. The full variable domain, its missing parts supplied by reference TRBV28 and TRBJ2-7, is DVKVTQSSRYLVKRTGEKVFLECVQDMDHENMFWYRQDPGLGLRLIYFSYDVKMKEKGDIPEGYSVSREKKERFSLILESASTNQTSMYLCASSFRDNYEQYFGPGTRLTVT.

The CDR3 bases are TGTGCCAGCAGCTCAAGGGCCCTAGCGGGACAAATCTCCTACAATGAGCAGTTCTTC. This translates into CASSSRALAGQISYNEQFF. V and J are TRBV7-2 and TRBJ2-1; the match to TRBD2 covers 9 bases. The ends lost 4 bases at V and 0 bases at J; junction bases unmatched: 13. The CDR3 is 19 residues long. Germline CDR1 and CDR2: SGHTA and FQGNSA.